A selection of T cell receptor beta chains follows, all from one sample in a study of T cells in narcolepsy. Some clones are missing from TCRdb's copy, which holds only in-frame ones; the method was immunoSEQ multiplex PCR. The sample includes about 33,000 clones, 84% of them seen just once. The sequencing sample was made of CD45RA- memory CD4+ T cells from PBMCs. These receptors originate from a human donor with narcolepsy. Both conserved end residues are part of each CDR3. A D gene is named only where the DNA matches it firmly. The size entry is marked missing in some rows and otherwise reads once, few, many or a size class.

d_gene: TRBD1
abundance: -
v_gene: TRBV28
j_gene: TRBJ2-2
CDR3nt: TGTGCCAGCAGTTTATTAACCGGGACAGACACCGGGGAGCTGTTTTTT
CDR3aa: CASSLLTGTDTGELFF

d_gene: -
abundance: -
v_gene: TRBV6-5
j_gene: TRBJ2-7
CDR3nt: TGTGCCAGCAGTACGGGCCCCCCGGGGTACGAGCAGTACTTC
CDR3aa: CASSTGPPGYEQYF

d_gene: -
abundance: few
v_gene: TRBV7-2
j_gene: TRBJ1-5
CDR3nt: TGTGCCAGCAGCTACTCAGGGGGCAATCAGCCCCAGCATTTT
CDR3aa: CASSYSGGNQPQHF

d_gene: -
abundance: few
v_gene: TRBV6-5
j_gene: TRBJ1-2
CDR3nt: TGTGCCAGCAGTTACGAGTTCGGTTCCTATGGCTACACCTTC
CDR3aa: CASSYEFGSYGYTF

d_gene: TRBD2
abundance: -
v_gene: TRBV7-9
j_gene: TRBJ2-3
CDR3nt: TGTGCCAGCTCGGGGGGGAGCACAGATACGCAGTATTTT
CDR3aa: CASSGGSTDTQYF

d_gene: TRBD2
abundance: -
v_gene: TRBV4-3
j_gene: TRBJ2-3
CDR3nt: TGCGCCAGCAGCCTCGGACTAGCGGGGGGGCCAGATACGCAGTATTTT
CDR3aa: CASSLGLAGGPDTQYF

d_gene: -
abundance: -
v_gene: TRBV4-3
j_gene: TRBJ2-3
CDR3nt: TGCGCCAGCAGCCAAGATCCGGGGCGCAGGGTCGCAGATACGCAGTATTTT
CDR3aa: CASSQDPGRRVADTQYF

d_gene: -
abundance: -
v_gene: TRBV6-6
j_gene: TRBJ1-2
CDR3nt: TGTGCCAGCAATTACTCGATTCGGGGAGTTGGCGGCTACACCTTC
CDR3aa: CASNYSIRGVGGYTF

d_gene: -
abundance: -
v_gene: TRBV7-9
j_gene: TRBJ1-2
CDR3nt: TGTGCCAGCAGCTTATCCCTAGGTGGCTACACCTTC
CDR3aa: CASSLSLGGYTF

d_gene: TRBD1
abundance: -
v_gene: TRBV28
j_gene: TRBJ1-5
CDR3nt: TGTGCCAGCAGTTTATTGACAGGGCCAGGGCAGCCCCAGCATTTT
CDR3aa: CASSLLTGPGQPQHF

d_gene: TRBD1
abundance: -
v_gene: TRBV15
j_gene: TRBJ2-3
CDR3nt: TGTGCCACCAGCAGAGGGACAGGGGGCACAGATACGCAGTATTTT
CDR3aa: CATSRGTGGTDTQYF

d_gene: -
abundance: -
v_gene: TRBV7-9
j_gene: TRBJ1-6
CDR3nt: TGTGCCAGCAGTCGGGGACTGAGCCTCCAAACCGGTTCACCCCTCCACTTT
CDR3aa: CASSRGLSLQTGSPLHF

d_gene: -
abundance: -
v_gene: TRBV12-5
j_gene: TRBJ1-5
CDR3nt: TGTGCTAGTGGTTTGGAGGGGAATCAGCCCCAGCATTTT
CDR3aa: CASGLEGNQPQHF

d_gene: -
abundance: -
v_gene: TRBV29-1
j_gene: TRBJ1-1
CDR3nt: TGCAGCGTATTGGACAGCTTCACTGAAGCTTTCTTT
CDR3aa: CSVLDSFTEAFF

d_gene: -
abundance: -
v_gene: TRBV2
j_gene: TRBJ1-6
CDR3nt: TGTGCCAGCAGGGTACAGGGCTATAATTCACCCCTCCACTTT
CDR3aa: CASRVQGYNSPLHF

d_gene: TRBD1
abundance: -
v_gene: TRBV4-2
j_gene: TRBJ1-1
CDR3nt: TGTGCCAGCAGCCAAACAGGGGACACTGAAGCTTTCTTT
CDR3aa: CASSQTGDTEAFF

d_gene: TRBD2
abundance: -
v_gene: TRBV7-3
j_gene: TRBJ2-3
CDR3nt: TGTGCCAGCAGCTTGGGCGCGGGGGGAGTCGGCACAGATACGCAGTATTTT
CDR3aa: CASSLGAGGVGTDTQYF

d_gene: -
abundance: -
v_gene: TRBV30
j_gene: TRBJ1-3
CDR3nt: TGTGCCTGGTCTTCCGGGACAACTATTTCCGGAAACACCATATATTTT
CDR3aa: CAWSSGTTISGNTIYF

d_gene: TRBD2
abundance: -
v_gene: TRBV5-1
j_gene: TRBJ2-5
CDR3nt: TGCGCCAGCAGCCTGACTAGCGCGCAAGAGACCCAGTACTTC
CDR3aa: CASSLTSAQETQYF

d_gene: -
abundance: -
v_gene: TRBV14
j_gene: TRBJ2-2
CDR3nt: TGTGCCAGCAGCCAAGATCCCGTGGGCACCGGGGAGCTGTTTTTT
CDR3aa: CASSQDPVGTGELFF

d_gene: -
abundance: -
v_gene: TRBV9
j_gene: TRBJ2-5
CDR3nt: TGTGCCAGCAGCGTACAGGGGAGTCTAGCGATCGGGACCCAGTACTTC
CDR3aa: CASSVQGSLAIGTQYF

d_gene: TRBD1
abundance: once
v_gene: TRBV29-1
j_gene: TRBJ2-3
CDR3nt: TGCAGCGTTAGGGGTAGACAGGGGGCGGGAGCAGATACGCAGTATTTT
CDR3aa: CSVRGRQGAGADTQYF

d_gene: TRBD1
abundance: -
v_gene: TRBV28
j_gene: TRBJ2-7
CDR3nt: TGTGCCAGCAGCAAACAGGGGGCTCTGCTTTACGAGCAGTACTTC
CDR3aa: CASSKQGALLYEQYF